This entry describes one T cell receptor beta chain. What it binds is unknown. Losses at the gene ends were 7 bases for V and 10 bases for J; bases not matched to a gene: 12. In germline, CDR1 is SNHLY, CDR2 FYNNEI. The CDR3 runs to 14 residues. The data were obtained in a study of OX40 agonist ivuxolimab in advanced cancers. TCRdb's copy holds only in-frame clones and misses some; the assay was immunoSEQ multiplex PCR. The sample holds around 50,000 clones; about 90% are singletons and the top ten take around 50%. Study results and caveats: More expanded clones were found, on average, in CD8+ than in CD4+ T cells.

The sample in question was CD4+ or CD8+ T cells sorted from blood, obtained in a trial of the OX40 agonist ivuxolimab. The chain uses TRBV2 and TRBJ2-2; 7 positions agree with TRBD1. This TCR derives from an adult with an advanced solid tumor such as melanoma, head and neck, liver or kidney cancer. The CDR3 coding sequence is TGTGCCAGCATGAGTCCCGGGACAGACACGGAGCTGTTTTTT. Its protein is CASMSPGTDTELFF.